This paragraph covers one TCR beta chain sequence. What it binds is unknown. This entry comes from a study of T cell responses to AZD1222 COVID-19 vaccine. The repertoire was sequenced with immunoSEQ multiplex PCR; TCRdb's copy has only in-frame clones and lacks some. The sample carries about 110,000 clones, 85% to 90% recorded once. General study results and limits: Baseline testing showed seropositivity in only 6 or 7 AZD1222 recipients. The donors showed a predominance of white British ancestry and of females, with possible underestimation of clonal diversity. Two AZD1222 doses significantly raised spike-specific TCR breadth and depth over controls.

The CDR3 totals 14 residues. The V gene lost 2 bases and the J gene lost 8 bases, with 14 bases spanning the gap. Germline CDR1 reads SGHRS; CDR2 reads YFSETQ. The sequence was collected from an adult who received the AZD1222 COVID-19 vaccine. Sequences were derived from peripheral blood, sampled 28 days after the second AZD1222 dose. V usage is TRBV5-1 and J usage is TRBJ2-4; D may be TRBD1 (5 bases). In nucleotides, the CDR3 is TGCGCCAGCAGCTTCGACAGCAATGCGGACATTCAGTACTTC. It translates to CASSFDSNADIQYF.